The T cell receptor beta chain under discussion was sequenced for a study of CD8+ T cells in alopecia areata. The V gene's germline CDR1 is SGHNT and CDR2 YYREEE (reference sequence). V was pared by 4 bases and J by 5 bases, with 15 bases between. The CDR3 is made up of 14 amino acids. Of note for this clone: A far larger clone is one nucleotide away, so this likely arose from a read error. This same CDR3 is encoded by further DNA sequences in the sample.

cDNA reverse transcribed from extracted RNA served as the sequencing template. Data came from immunoSEQ multiplex PCR; TCRdb stores just in-frame clones and leaves some out. The sample comprises 100,000 to 120,000 clones, under 60% of which are singletons, and around 25% rests with the top ten. The sample taken for sequencing was NKG2D-low CD8+ T cells sorted from blood. The rearrangement links TRBV5-4 to TRBJ1-1; D ambiguous. This sequence was found in a human donor with alopecia areata. The CDR3 region has the DNA TGTGCCAGCAGCCAAGTGTCTATCTCTACTGAAGCTTTCTTT. Its protein product is CASSQVSISTEAFF. Looking up the rest from reference TRBV5-4 and TRBJ1-1 gives the full variable domain: ETGVTQSPTHLIKTRGQQVTLRCSSQSGHNTVSWYQQALGQGPQFIFQYYREEENGRGNFPPRFSGLQFPNYSSELNVNALELDDSALYLCASSQVSISTEAFFGQGTRLTVV.